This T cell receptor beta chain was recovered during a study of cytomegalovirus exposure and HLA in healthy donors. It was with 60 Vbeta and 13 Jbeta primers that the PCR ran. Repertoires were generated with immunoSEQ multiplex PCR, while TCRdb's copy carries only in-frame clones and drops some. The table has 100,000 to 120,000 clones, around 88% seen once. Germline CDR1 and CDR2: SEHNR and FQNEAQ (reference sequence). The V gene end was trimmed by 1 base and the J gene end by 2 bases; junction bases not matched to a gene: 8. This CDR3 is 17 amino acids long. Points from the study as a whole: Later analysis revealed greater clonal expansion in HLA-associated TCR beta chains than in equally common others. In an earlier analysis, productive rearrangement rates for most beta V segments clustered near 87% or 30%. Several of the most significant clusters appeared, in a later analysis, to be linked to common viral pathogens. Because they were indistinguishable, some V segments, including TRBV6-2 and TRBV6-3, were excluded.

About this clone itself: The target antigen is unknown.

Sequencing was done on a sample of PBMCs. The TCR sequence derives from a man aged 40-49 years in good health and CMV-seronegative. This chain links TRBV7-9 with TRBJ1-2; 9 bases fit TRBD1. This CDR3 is CASSLGPTGGANYGYTF. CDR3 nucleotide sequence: TGTGCCAGCAGCTTAGGCCCCACAGGGGGCGCCAACTATGGCTACACCTTC. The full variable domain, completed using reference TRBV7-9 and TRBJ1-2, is DTGVSQNPRHKITKRGQNVTFRCDPISEHNRLYWYRQTLGQGPEFLTYFQNEAQLEKSRLLSDRFSAERPKGSFSTLEIQRTEQGDSAMYLCASSLGPTGGANYGYTFGSGTRLTVV.